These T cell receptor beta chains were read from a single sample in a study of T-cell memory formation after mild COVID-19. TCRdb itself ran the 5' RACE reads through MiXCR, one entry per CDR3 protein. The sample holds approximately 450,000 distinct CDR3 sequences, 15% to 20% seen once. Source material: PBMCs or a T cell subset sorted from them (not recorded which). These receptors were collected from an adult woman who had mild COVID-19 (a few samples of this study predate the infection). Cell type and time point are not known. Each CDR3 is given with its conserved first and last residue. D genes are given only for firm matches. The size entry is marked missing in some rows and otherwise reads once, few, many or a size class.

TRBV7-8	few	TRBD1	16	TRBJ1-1	TGTGCCAGCAGCTCCCAGTCCGGGACAGGGAACACTGAAGCTTTCTTT	CASSSQSGTGNTEAFF
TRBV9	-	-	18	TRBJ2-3	TGTGCCAGCAGCGTATCGACCGGGGGCGGGACTACCACAGATACGCAGTATTTT	CASSVSTGGGTTTDTQYF
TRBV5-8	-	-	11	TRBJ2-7	TGTGCCAGCAGCTTGGTTTGGGAGCAGTACTTC	CASSLVWEQYF
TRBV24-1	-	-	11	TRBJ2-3	TGTGCCACCAGTGAGGCGGATACGCAGTATTTT	CATSEADTQYF
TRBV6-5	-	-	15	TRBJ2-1	TGTGCCAGCAGTTACGGGAGCGGGTTATACAATGAGCAGTTCTTC	CASSYGSGLYNEQFF
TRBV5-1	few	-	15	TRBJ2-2	TGCGCCAGCAGCTTGGACAGGATCAACACCGGGGAGCTGTTTTTT	CASSLDRINTGELFF
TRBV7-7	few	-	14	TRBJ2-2	TGTGCTAGCAGCTTTGCGCAGGGAACCGGGGAGCTGTTTTTT	CASSFAQGTGELFF
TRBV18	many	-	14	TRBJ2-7	TGTGCCAGCTCACCAGGACAGATCTCCTACGAGCAGTACTTC	CASSPGQISYEQYF
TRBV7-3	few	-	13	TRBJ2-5	TGTGCCAGCAGCCGGGAGTACCAAGAGACCCAGTACTTC	CASSREYQETQYF
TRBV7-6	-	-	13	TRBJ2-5	TGTGCCAGCAGCTTAGCGGAAGGGGGGACCCAGTACTTC	CASSLAEGGTQYF
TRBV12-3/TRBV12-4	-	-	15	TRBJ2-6	TGTGCCAGCAGTTTCAGGGGCTCTGGGGCCAACGTCCTGACTTTC	CASSFRGSGANVLTF
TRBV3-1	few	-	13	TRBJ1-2	TGTGCCAGCAGCCCGGACACGAGATATGGCTACACCTTC	CASSPDTRYGYTF
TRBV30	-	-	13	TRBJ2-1	TGTGCCTGGAGTGTTTTGACCCTCAATGAGCAGTTCTTC	CAWSVLTLNEQFF
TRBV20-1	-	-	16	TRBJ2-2	TGCAGTGCTAGAGGAGTTTCCGGCTCGAACACCGGGGAGCTGTTTTTT	CSARGVSGSNTGELFF